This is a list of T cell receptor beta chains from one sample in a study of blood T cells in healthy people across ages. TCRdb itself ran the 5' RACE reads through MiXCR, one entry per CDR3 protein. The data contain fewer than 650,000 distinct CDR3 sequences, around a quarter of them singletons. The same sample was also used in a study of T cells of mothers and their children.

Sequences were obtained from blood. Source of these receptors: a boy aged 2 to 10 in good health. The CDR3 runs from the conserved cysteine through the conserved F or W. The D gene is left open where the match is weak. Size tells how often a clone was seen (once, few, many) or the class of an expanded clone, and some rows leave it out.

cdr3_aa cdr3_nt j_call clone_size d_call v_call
CASGTEMNTEAFF TGTGCCAGCGGGACGGAGATGAACACTGAAGCTTTCTTT TRBJ1-1 . . TRBV10-3
CASRKGAGGGSPLHF TGTGCCAGCAGGAAAGGAGCCGGGGGCGGTTCACCCCTCCACTTT TRBJ1-6 . . TRBV2
CAISGGGEWYF TGTGCCATCAGTGGAGGGGGGGAGTGGTACTTC TRBJ2-7 few . TRBV10-3
CASSSGMAKNIQYF TGTGCCAGCAGCTCAGGGATGGCCAAAAACATTCAGTACTTC TRBJ2-4 few . TRBV6-5
CASFRSSYNSPLHF TGTGCCAGCTTCAGGAGCTCCTATAATTCACCCCTCCACTTT TRBJ1-6 . . TRBV2
CASSDPRPSSATNEELFF TGCGCCAGCAGTGATCCTAGACCCTCCAGCGCGACTAATGAAGAACTGTTTTTT TRBJ1-4 few . TRBV10-2
CASSPHAVPDTQYF TGTGCCAGCAGCCCCCACGCGGTCCCAGATACGCAGTATTTT TRBJ2-3 . . TRBV9
CASSEAGVPDTQYF TGTGCCAGCAGCGAAGCGGGAGTCCCAGATACGCAGTATTTT TRBJ2-3 many TRBD2 TRBV12-3/TRBV12-4
CASSQELGETQYF TGTGCCAGCAGCCAAGAACTAGGGGAGACCCAGTACTTC TRBJ2-5 few . TRBV3-1
CASSFGRQVNTEAFF TGTGCCAGCAGCTTCGGCAGGCAGGTGAACACTGAAGCTTTCTTT TRBJ1-1 . . TRBV7-2
CASGTPGGVGNEQFF TGTGCTAGTGGAACCCCCGGGGGAGTGGGCAATGAGCAGTTCTTC TRBJ2-1 few . TRBV12-5
CASSLLGGTAYGYTF TGTGCCAGCAGTCTCTTGGGGGGGACAGCCTATGGCTACACCTTC TRBJ1-2 few TRBD1 TRBV28
CASSASTQGARNEQFF TGTGCCAGCAGTGCGAGCACCCAGGGGGCGCGGAATGAGCAGTTCTTC TRBJ2-1 . TRBD1 TRBV12-3/TRBV12-4
CSAVAGGPKNIQYF TGCAGTGCTGTAGCGGGGGGGCCCAAAAACATTCAGTACTTC TRBJ2-4 . TRBD2 TRBV20-1
CSANIAGDSRNEQFF TGCAGCGCCAATATCGCGGGGGACTCCCGCAATGAGCAGTTCTTC TRBJ2-1 few TRBD2 TRBV29-1
CASSPILADRQETQYF TGTGCCAGCTCACCGATACTAGCGGACCGACAAGAGACCCAGTACTTC TRBJ2-5 . TRBD2 TRBV18
CASRGLNEKLFF TGTGCCAGCAGGGGTCTTAATGAAAAACTGTTTTTT TRBJ1-4 few . TRBV12-3/TRBV12-4
CSVDGVSSTDTQYF TGCAGCGTTGACGGGGTCTCTAGCACAGATACGCAGTATTTT TRBJ2-3 once . TRBV29-1
CASSQLPGQSSYGYTF TGCGCCAGCAGCCAATTACCCGGACAGAGTTCCTATGGCTACACCTTC TRBJ1-2 . . TRBV4-3
CASSLYAVLNTGELFF TGTGCCAGCAGCTTATACGCTGTCCTGAACACCGGGGAGCTGTTTTTT TRBJ2-2 few . TRBV7-6
CASSQYETQYF TGTGCCAGCAGCCAGTACGAGACCCAGTACTTC TRBJ2-5 . . TRBV3-1
CASSAGTVAKNIQYF TGTGCCAGCAGTGCCGGAACGGTAGCCAAAAACATTCAGTACTTC TRBJ2-4 . . TRBV2
CASIWTGTGNTIYF TGTGCCAGCATTTGGACAGGGACTGGAAACACCATATATTTT TRBJ1-3 few TRBD1 TRBV6-1
CASSESPGTSYEQYF TGCGCCAGCAGTGAGTCGCCCGGGACCTCCTACGAGCAGTACTTC TRBJ2-7 . . TRBV10-2
CASSRNERSPYQGWVETQYF TGTGCCAGCTCGCGTAACGAGCGTTCGCCTTATCAGGGGTGGGTCGAGACCCAGTACTTC TRBJ2-5 many . TRBV5-8
CASSPRPIFLHNEQFF TGTGCCAGCAGCCCCCGGCCGATATTTTTACACAATGAGCAGTTCTTC TRBJ2-1 . . TRBV7-3
CASSYSRGGNYEQYF TGTGCCAGCAGTTACTCAAGGGGTGGGAACTACGAGCAGTACTTC TRBJ2-7 . . TRBV6-6
CASTQTLAGGGEQFF TGTGCCAGCACCCAAACACTAGCGGGGGGAGGGGAGCAGTTCTTC TRBJ2-1 few TRBD2 TRBV2
CASSFGLPGAGELFF TGTGCCAGCTCCTTCGGACTCCCGGGGGCCGGGGAGCTGTTTTTT TRBJ2-2 few . TRBV14
CASKSRAGYNEQFF TGTGCCAGCAAAAGTCGGGCAGGGTACAATGAGCAGTTCTTC TRBJ2-1 . . TRBV25-1
CASSQDVGQGLNEQFF TGCGCCAGCAGCCAAGATGTCGGACAGGGATTGAATGAGCAGTTCTTC TRBJ2-1 . TRBD1 TRBV4-3
CASSLGVGGQYF TGTGCCAGCAGTTTAGGGGTTGGGGGGCAGTACTTC TRBJ2-7 . . TRBV27
CASKMKTSGKETQYF TGCGCCAGCAAAATGAAGACTAGCGGGAAAGAGACCCAGTACTTC TRBJ2-5 . TRBD2 TRBV5-1
CASSLLLSGTGGGGANVLTF TGTGCCAGCAGCTTACTCCTGTCCGGGACAGGGGGAGGTGGGGCCAACGTCCTGACTTTC TRBJ2-6 few TRBD1 TRBV11-2
CASSFGLAGVYEQYF TGTGCCAGCAGTTTCGGACTAGCGGGAGTTTACGAGCAGTACTTC TRBJ2-7 few TRBD2 TRBV6-2/TRBV6-3
CASSPDSLTDTQYF TGTGCCAGCAGCCCAGACAGTCTCACAGATACGCAGTATTTT TRBJ2-3 many . TRBV6-6
CASSLPGLPTFEQFF TGTGCCAGCAGCCTTCCGGGACTCCCGACCTTTGAGCAGTTCTTC TRBJ2-1 . . TRBV14
CASSGTPDYEQYF TGTGCCAGCAGCGGGACCCCCGACTACGAGCAGTACTTC TRBJ2-7 few . TRBV9
CASSEPGTTGNTIYF TGTGCCAGCAGTGAACCCGGGACCACTGGAAACACCATATATTTT TRBJ1-3 . . TRBV25-1
CASSLVRGHTEAFF TGTGCCAGCAGCCTTGTAAGGGGGCACACTGAAGCTTTCTTT TRBJ1-1 few TRBD1 TRBV5-4
CASSYSISGEQYF TGTGCCAGCAGTTACTCGATAAGCGGCGAGCAGTACTTC TRBJ2-7 . . TRBV6-2/TRBV6-3
CASSSPAEKNTEAFF TGTGCCAGCAGCTCGCCAGCGGAGAAGAACACTGAAGCTTTCTTT TRBJ1-1 . . TRBV5-5
CASSPSTGDTDTQYF TGTGCCAGCAGCCCATCTACGGGGGACACAGATACGCAGTATTTT TRBJ2-3 few . TRBV4-2
CSARDLDREGGYTF TGCAGTGCTAGAGATCTCGACAGGGAGGGTGGCTACACCTTC TRBJ1-2 few TRBD1 TRBV20-1
CASSRDRVMNTEAFF TGTGCCAGCAGCCGGGACAGGGTCATGAACACTGAAGCTTTCTTT TRBJ1-1 . TRBD1 TRBV27
CASSQDLAEVWEQYF TGCGCCAGCAGCCAAGATTTGGCGGAGGTCTGGGAGCAGTACTTC TRBJ2-7 . . TRBV4-1
CASRFAGVMNTEAFF TGTGCCAGCAGATTTGCAGGAGTAATGAACACTGAAGCTTTCTTT TRBJ1-1 few . TRBV7-2
CASSLIEAGESNEQFF TGTGCCAGCAGCTTAATCGAGGCGGGAGAAAGCAATGAGCAGTTCTTC TRBJ2-1 . TRBD2 TRBV7-6